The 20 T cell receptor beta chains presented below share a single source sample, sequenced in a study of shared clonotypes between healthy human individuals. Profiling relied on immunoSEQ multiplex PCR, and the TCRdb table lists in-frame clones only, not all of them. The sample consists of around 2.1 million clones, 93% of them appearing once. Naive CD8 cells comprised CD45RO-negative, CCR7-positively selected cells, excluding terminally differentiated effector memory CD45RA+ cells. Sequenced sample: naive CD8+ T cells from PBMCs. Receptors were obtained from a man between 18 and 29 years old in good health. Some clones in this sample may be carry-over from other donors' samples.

This chain's CDR3 is CASTRTGYRGHEQYF. CDR3 DNA sequence: TGTGCCAGCACCCGAACTGGTTACAGGGGCCACGAGCAGTACTTC. The chain couples TRBV27 to TRBJ2-7; 7 positions match TRBD1. V lost 7 bases and J lost 5; bases outside the gene matches: 14. The CDR3 consists of 15 residues. Germline CDR1 is MNHEY and CDR2 is SMNVEV (reference sequence).

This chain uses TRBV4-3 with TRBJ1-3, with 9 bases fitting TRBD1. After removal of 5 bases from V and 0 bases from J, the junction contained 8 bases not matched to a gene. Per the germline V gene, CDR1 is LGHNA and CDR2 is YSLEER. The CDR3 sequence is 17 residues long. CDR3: CASSETGGEYSGNTIYF. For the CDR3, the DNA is TGCGCCAGCAGCGAAACAGGGGGCGAGTACTCTGGAAACACCATATATTTT.

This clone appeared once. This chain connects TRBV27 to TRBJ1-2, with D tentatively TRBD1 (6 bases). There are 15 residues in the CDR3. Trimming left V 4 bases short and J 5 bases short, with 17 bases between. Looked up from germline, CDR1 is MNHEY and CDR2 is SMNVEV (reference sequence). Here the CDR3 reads CASSSLDSLLYGYTF. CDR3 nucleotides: TGTGCCAGCAGTTCTCTGGACAGCCTCTTGTATGGCTACACCTTC.

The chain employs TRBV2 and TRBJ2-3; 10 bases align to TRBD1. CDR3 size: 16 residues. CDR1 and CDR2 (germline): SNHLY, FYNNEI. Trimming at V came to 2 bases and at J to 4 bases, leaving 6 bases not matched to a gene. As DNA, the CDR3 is TGTGCCAGCAGTGAACACGGACAGGGGGGATCAGATACGCAGTATTTT. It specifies CASSEHGQGGSDTQYF.

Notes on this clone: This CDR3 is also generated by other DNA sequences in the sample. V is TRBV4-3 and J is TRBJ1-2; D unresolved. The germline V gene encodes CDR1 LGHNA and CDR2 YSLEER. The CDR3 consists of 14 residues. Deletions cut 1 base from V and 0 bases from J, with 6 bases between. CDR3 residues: CASSQGGANYGYTF. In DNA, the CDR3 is TGCGCCAGCAGCCAAGGGGGAGCTAACTATGGCTACACCTTC.

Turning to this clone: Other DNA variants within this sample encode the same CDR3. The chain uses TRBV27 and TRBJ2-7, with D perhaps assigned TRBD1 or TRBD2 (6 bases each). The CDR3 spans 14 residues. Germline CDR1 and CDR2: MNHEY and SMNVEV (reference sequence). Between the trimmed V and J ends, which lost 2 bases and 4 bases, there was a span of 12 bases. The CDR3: CASSLRGELYEQYF. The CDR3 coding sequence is TGTGCCAGCAGTTTAAGGGGGGAACTTTACGAGCAGTACTTC.

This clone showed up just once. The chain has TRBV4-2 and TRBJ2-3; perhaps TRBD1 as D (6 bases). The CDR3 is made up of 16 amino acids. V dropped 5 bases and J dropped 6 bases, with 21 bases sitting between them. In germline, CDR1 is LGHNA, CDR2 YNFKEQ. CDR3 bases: TGTGCCAGCAGCTCTTCGCCCCTGGGGGCTGGGGATACGCAGTATTTT. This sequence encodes CASSSSPLGAGDTQYF.

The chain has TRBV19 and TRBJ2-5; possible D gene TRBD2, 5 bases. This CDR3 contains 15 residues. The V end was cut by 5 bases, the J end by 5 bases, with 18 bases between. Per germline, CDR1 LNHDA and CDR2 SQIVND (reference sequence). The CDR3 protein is CASSVRTEPGETQYF. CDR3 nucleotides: TGTGCCAGTAGTGTTCGGACTGAACCGGGGGAGACCCAGTACTTC.

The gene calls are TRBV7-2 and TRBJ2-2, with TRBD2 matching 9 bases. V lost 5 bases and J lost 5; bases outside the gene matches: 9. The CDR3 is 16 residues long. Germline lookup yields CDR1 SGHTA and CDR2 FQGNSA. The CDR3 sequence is CASSTRAGGGTGELFF. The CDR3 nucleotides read TGTGCCAGCAGCACCCGAGCGGGAGGAGGTACCGGGGAGCTGTTTTTT.

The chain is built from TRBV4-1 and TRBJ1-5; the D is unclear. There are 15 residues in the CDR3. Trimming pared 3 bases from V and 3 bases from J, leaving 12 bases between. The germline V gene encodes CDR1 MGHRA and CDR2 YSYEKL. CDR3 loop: CASSHPVPTNQPQHF. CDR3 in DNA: TGCGCCAGCAGCCACCCCGTGCCCACCAATCAGCCCCAGCATTTT.

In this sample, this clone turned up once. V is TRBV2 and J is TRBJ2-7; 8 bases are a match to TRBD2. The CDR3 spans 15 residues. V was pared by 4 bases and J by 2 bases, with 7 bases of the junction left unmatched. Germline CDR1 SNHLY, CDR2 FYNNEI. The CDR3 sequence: CASSGLLAGTYEQYF. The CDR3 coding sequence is TGTGCCAGCAGTGGCCTGCTAGCGGGCACCTACGAGCAGTACTTC.

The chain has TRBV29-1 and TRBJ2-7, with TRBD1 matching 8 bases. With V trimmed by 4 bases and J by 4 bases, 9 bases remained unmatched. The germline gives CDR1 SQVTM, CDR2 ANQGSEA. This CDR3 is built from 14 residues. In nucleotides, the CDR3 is TGCAGCGTTGTATCCCCGGACAGGGCTTACGAGCAGTACTTC. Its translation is CSVVSPDRAYEQYF.

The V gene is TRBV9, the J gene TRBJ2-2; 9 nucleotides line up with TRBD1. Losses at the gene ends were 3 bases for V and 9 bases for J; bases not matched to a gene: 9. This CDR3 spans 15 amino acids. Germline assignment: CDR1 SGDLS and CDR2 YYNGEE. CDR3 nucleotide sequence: TGTGCCAGCAGCGAGGTACCACAGGGGGCGCGGGAGCTGTTTTTT. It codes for CASSEVPQGARELFF.

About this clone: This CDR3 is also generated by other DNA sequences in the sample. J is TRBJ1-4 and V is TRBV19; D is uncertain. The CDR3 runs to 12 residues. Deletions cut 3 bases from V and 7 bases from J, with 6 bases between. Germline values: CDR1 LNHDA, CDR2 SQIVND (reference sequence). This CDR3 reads CASSIGGEKLFF. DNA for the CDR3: TGTGCCAGTAGTATCGGTGGTGAAAAACTGTTTTTT.

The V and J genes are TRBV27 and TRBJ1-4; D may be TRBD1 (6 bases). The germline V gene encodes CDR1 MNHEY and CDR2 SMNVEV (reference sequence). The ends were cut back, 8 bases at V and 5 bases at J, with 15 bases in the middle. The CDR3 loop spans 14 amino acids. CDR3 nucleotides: TGTGCCAGCGGATGGGTGGGGGCCAATGAAAAACTGTTTTTT. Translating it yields CASGWVGANEKLFF.

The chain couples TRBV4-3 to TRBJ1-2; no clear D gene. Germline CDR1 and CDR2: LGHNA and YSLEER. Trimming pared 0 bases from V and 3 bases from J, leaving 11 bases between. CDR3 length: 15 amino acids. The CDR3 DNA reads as TGCGCCAGCAGCCAAGATGTTACCTGGGACTATGGCTACACCTTC. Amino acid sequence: CASSQDVTWDYGYTF.

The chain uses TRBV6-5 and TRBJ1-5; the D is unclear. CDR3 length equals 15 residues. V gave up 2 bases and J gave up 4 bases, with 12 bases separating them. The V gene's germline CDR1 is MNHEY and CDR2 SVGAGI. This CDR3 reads CASSYRDALNQPQHF. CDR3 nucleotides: TGTGCCAGCAGTTACCGCGACGCTCTTAATCAGCCCCAGCATTTT.

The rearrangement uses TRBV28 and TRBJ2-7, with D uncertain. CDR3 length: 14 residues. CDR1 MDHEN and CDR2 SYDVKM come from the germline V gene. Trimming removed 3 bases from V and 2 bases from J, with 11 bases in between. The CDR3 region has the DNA TGTGCCAGCAGTTTTTTTGCTCGAACCTACGAGCAGTACTTC. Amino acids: CASSFFARTYEQYF.

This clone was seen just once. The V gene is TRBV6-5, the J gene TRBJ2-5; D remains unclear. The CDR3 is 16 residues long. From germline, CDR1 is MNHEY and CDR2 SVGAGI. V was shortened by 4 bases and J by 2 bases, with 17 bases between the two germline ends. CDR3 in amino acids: CASSFPRLTEQETQYF. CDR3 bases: TGTGCCAGCAGTTTTCCCAGGTTGACGGAGCAAGAGACCCAGTACTTC.

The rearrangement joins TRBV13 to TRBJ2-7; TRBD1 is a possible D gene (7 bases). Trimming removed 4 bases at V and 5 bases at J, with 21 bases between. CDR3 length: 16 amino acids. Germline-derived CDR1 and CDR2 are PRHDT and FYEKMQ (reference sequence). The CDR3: CASSYRTGTGTHEQYF. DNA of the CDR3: TGTGCCAGCAGCTACCGGACAGGTACAGGGACTCACGAGCAGTACTTC.